This T cell receptor beta chain appears in the sequencing data of a study of T cell responses to AZD1222 COVID-19 vaccine. Study at large: Whether given at about 4 or about 12 weeks, second doses were pooled. Study-level results: Repertoires were obtained solely post-peak T cell response. Recipients of two AZD1222 doses showed rising Spike-specific TCR breadth and depth. In the spike-specific TCR repertoire, nearly half reportedly target unmutated variant regions.

Comments on this clone: Its antigen is not known.

CDR1 is LNHDA and CDR2 is SQIVND in the germline V gene (reference sequence). The CDR3 covers 15 residues. V dropped 7 bases and J dropped 4; count of bases not matched to a gene: 8. The protocol was immunoSEQ multiplex PCR, while the TCRdb copy is restricted to in-frame clones and leaves out a portion. The profile shows some 98,000 clones, roughly 88% of them singletons. This TCR was recovered from an adult in good health. This material consisted of peripheral blood, taken on day 0 of AZD1222 vaccination. The genes are TRBV19 and TRBJ2-1; 9 bases map to TRBD2. CDR3 sequence: CASTASGGSYNEQFF. In DNA, the CDR3 is TGTGCCAGTACCGCCAGCGGGGGGTCTTACAATGAGCAGTTCTTC.